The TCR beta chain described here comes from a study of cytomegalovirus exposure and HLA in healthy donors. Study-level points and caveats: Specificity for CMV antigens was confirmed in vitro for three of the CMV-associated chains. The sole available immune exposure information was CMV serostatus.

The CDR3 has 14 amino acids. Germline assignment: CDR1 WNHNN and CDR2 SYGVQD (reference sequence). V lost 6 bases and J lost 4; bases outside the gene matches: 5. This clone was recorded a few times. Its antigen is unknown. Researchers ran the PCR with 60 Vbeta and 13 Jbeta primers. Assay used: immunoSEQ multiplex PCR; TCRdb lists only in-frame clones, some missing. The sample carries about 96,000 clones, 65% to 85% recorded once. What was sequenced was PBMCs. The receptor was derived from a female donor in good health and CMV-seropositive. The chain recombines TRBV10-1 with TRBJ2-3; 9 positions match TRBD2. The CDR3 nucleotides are TGCGCCAGCAGCTCTAGCGGGGAGGCAGATACGCAGTATTTT. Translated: CASSSSGEADTQYF.